This TCR beta chain comes out of a study of blood T cell repertoires in COVID-19. Turning to the study itself: Italy, Spain and the United States were the sources of the convalescent and acute COVID-19 samples.

This clone appeared many times. In the source study's methods: Estimation of nucleated cell counts relied on the amplification of reference gene primers. The method was immunoSEQ multiplex PCR; TCRdb's version includes in-frame clones alone and lacks a portion of them. Clonal size and the V and J genes are those of that table, whereas D and trimming came from the DNA. The data show 72,000 or so clones, with approximately 82% seen just once and about 16% held by the top ten. Sequenced material: peripheral blood. The origin of this receptor is an elderly man with active COVID-19.

Here the CDR3 DNA reads TGTGCCAGCAGTTTGGGTCAGGGGCTCTACGAGCAGTACTTC. Its translation: CASSLGQGLYEQYF. J is TRBJ2-7 and V is TRBV27; D might be TRBD1 (6 bases). The CDR3 consists of 14 residues. Trimming removed 3 bases from V and 3 bases from J, with 12 bases in between. The germline V gene encodes CDR1 MNHEY and CDR2 SMNVEV (reference sequence).